The 5 T cell receptor beta chains presented below share a single source sample, sequenced in a study of early T cells in non-severe SARS-CoV-2 infection (dated by TCRdb to about 2021). The library was generated by 5' RACE. Instrument used: NextSeq 500. TCRdb cleaned the public reads at Q25 with fastp, built clones with MiXCR and kept in-frame beta chains. Rows are combined by CDR3 protein, so each entry shows the most common genes and DNA. This sample is represented by more than 90,000 distinct CDR3 sequences; around 10% of them were singletons. The ten largest clones capture about 5% of the sample. What was sequenced was whole blood. The receptor source for this set is an adult who was a healthcare worker with PCR-confirmed SARS-CoV-2 infection or an uninfected control (not recorded which).

This clonotype occurred many times. V gene TRBV5-1 combines with J gene TRBJ1-3, with no clear D. There are 15 residues in the CDR3. The V end lost 2 bases, the J end lost 2 bases, and 11 bases lay between the germline ends. Germline V gene lookup returns CDR1 SGHRS and CDR2 YFSETQ. CDR3 amino acids: CASSLLGAPGNTIYF. The CDR3 DNA sequence: TGCGCCAGCAGCTTACTGGGAGCACCTGGAAACACCATATATTTT.

The CDR3 nucleotides read TGTGCCAGCAGCCAAGATCTTGCACACGAGCAGTACTTC. Translation gives CASSQDLAHEQYF. V gene TRBV14 combines with J gene TRBJ2-7; D is unclear. The CDR3 spans 13 residues. Trimming pared 0 bases from V and 5 bases from J, leaving 8 bases between. Germline V gene data show CDR1 as SGHDN and CDR2 as FVKESK.

The rearrangement links TRBV7-9 to TRBJ2-2; tentative D call: TRBD1 (7 bases). Germline V gene data show CDR1 as SEHNR and CDR2 as FQNEAQ (reference sequence). The CDR3 totals 15 residues. The ends were cut back, 5 bases at V and 2 bases at J, with 12 bases in the middle. CDR3 sequence reads: CASSQGGHNTGELFF. The DNA of the CDR3 is TGTGCCAGCAGCCAGGGGGGCCATAACACCGGGGAGCTGTTTTTT.

This clonotype was seen a handful of times. This chain connects TRBV11-3 to TRBJ2-7; D is unclear. This CDR3 contains 12 residues. The germline V and J ends were trimmed by 4 bases and 5 bases, with 9 bases remaining between them. Germline V gene data show CDR1 as SGHNT and CDR2 as YENEEA. The chain's CDR3 is CASSSPGDEQYF. The CDR3 DNA reads TGTGCCAGCAGCTCCCCCGGCGACGAGCAGTACTTC.

This clonotype was picked up a small number of times. The chain combines TRBV28 with TRBJ2-1, with 10 bases that match TRBD1. J gave up 3 bases and V 4 bases, and 6 bases lay outside the gene matches. Germline V lookup: CDR1 MDHEN, CDR2 SYDVKM. The CDR3 is 16 residues long. The CDR3 sequence: CASSSSGTGDYNEQFF. CDR3 nucleotide sequence: TGTGCCAGCAGTTCCTCCGGGACAGGGGACTACAATGAGCAGTTCTTC.